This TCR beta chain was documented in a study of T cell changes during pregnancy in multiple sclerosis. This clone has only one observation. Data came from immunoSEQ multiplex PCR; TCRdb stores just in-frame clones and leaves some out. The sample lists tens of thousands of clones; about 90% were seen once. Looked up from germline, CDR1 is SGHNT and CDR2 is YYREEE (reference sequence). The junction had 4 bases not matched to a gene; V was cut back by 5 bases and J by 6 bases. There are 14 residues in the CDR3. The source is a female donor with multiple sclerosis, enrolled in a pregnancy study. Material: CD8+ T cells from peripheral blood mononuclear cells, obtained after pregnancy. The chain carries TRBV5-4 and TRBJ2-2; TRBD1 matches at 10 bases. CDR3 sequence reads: CASSPGQGSGELFF. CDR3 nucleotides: TGTGCCAGCAGTCCGGGACAGGGGTCCGGGGAGCTGTTTTTT.